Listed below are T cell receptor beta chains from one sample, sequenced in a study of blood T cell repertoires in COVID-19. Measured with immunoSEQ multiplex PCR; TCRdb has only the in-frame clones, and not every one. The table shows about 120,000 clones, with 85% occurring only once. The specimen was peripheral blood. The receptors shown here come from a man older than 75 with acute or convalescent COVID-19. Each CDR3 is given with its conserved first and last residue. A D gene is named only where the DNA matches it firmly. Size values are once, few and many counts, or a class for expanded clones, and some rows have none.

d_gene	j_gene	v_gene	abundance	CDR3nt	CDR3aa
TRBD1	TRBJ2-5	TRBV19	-	TGTGCCAGTAGTTCAGGGGGACAGGTCCAAGAGACCCAGTACTTC	CASSSGGQVQETQYF
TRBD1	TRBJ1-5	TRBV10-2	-	TGCGCCAGCAGTGAGTCGGACAGGGGGCGTTATTCATTTAGCAATCAGCCCCAGCATTTT	CASSESDRGRYSFSNQPQHF
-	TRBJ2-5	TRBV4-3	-	TGCGCCAGCAGCCAAGGGCTCCTAGGTGGAGAGACCCAGTACTTC	CASSQGLLGGETQYF
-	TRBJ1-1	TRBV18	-	TGTGCCAGCTCACTACTTGACACTGAAGCTTTCTTT	CASSLLDTEAFF
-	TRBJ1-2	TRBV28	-	TGTGCCAGCAGGGGAGGGAAACAGGGAGGGTTCTATGGCTACACCTTC	CASRGGKQGGFYGYTF
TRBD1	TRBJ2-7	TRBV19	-	TGTGCCAGCGATACAGGGGATGGATCCTACGAGCAGTACTTC	CASDTGDGSYEQYF
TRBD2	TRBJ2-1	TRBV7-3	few	TGTGCCAGCAGCTCTAGCGGGAGGTACAATGAGCAGTTCTTC	CASSSSGRYNEQFF
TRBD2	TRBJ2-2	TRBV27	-	TGTGCCAGCAATCGGCGGGAGGGCACCGGGGAGCTGTTTTTT	CASNRREGTGELFF
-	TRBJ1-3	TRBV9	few	TGTGCCAGCAGCGCTTCAGTAATCTCTGGAAACACCATATATTTT	CASSASVISGNTIYF
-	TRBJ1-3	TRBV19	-	TGTGCCAGTAGTTTTAACGAGGTCGGAAACACCATATATTTT	CASSFNEVGNTIYF